Listed here are 17 T cell receptor beta chains from one sample, sequenced in a study of post-analysis software for immune sequencing data (dated by TCRdb to 2015 to 2017). Antigen specificity for these receptors is unknown. Paper-wide results and their limitations: Patients showed significantly higher frequencies than controls for roughly five TRBV segments, among them TRBV5-6, TRBV5-1 and TRBV20-1.

Library preparation was by PCR. The instrument was an Illumina HiSeq 2500. To reduce PCR and sequencing biases, unique molecular identifiers were built into the TCR beta cDNA libraries. TCRdb took the public reads, trimmed them with fastp at Q25, ran MiXCR for clone calling and kept in-frame beta chains. All rows with the same CDR3 protein become a single entry with the most common DNA and genes. In all, the sample holds roughly 700,000 distinct CDR3 sequences, and about 27% of those were seen once. Jointly, the top ten make up more than 0.55% of the sample. Input material: blood. Every receptor here comes from a girl aged 10 to 17 with multiple sclerosis.

This clonotype has only a few counts. The rearrangement links TRBV7-9 to TRBJ2-3; D not certain. Per germline, CDR1 SEHNR and CDR2 FQNEAQ (reference sequence). V was pared by 1 base and J by 1 base, with 12 bases between. The CDR3 loop spans 16 amino acids. Here the CDR3 DNA reads TGTGCCAGCAGCTTAGGACCGGGTCGAGGCACAGATACGCAGTATTTT. As protein: CASSLGPGRGTDTQYF.

This clonotype was picked up a small number of times. The chain combines TRBV7-2 with TRBJ2-3; 10 bases fit TRBD2. This CDR3 region has 19 residues. Looked up from germline, CDR1 is SGHTA and CDR2 is FQGNSA. Trimming cost V 4 bases and J 0 bases; bases outside gene matches: 13. As DNA, the CDR3 is TGTGCCAGCAGCTCGCGGGGCAGCGGGAGGGGAACTAGCACAGATACGCAGTATTTT. It is translated as CASSSRGSGRGTSTDTQYF. Full variable domain (missing parts from reference TRBV7-2 and TRBJ2-3): GAGVSQSPSNKVTEKGKDVELRCDPISGHTALYWYRQSLGQGLEFLIYFQGNSAPDKSGLPSDRFSAERTGGSVSTLTIQRTQQEDSAVYLCASSSRGSGRGTSTDTQYFGPGTRLTVL.

The chain carries TRBV14 and TRBJ2-7, with D tentatively TRBD2 (6 bases). Germline V gives CDR1 SGHDN, CDR2 FVKESK. The V end was cut by 10 bases, the J end by 4 bases, with 20 bases between. This CDR3 is built from 14 residues. The CDR3 is CATKARGIGYEQYF. CDR3 coding DNA: TGTGCCACCAAAGCCCGCGGGATAGGGTACGAGCAGTACTTC.

On this clonotype itself: At one end, the junction sequence differs from germline, possibly due to a read error. This chain joins TRBV7-2 and TRBJ2-3; 7 nucleotides line up with TRBD2. Germline-derived CDR1 and CDR2 are SGHTA and FQGNSA. This CDR3 region has 14 residues. CDR3 sequence: CTSSLAGGPDTQYF. The DNA for the CDR3 is TGTACCAGCAGTTTAGCGGGTGGTCCCGATACGCAGTATTTT.

The chain is built from TRBV20-1 and TRBJ2-7; no clear D. V lost 7 bases to trimming and J lost 0 bases, with 22 bases between them. The CDR3 covers 16 residues. Germline V gene sequence: CDR1 DFQATT, CDR2 SNEGSKA (reference sequence). As DNA, the CDR3 is TGCAGTGTGTCCTTTTATAGGCGGCCCGACTCCTACGAGCAGTACTTC. Translating gives CSVSFYRRPDSYEQYF.

The chain couples TRBV5-1 to TRBJ1-4; 7 nucleotides agree with TRBD1. V was pared by 4 bases and J by 7 bases, with 10 bases of the junction left unmatched. The CDR3 is 15 residues long. Germline V gene data show CDR1 as SGHRS and CDR2 as YFSETQ. The CDR3 DNA sequence: TGCGCCAGCAGCATCCAAGGGGGCTTTAGTGAAAAACTGTTTTTT. Translated, it gives CASSIQGGFSEKLFF.

The gene calls are TRBV7-2 and TRBJ2-6; TRBD1 matches 7 bases. CDR1 is SGHTA and CDR2 is FQGNSA in the germline V gene. The CDR3 extends over 17 amino acids. J gave up 2 bases and V 7 bases, and 11 bases lay outside the gene matches. The CDR3 sequence: CASTERGTVAGANVLTF. CDR3 DNA: TGTGCCAGCACCGAAAGGGGGACAGTAGCTGGGGCCAACGTCCTGACTTTC.

The sample holds a few counts of this clonotype. V is TRBV28 and J is TRBJ2-3; 11 positions match TRBD2. The germline V gene encodes CDR1 MDHEN and CDR2 SYDVKM. The CDR3 has 20 amino acids. J lost 2 bases, V lost 7 bases, and 20 bases had no gene match. The CDR3 DNA reads as TGTGCCAGCACCGAATCCGGGGCCCAACCTAGCGGGAGGATCACAGATACGCAGTATTTT. Protein product: CASTESGAQPSGRITDTQYF.

The V call is TRBV20-1, the J call TRBJ1-1; 7 nucleotides agree with TRBD1. CDR3 length equals 13 residues. Germline CDR1 is DFQATT and CDR2 is SNEGSKA (reference sequence). Unmatched junction bases numbered 11, after V lost 4 bases and J lost 9 bases. Here the CDR3 reads CSAIPGQNRKAFF. CDR3 nucleotides: TGCAGTGCTATTCCGGGACAGAATCGGAAAGCTTTCTTT.

A few counts support this clonotype. The chain is built from TRBV4-3 and TRBJ2-1; TRBD2 aligns across 9 bases. V lost 0 bases, J lost 7 bases, and 7 bases stayed unmatched. The CDR3 contains 16 residues. CDR1 and CDR2 (germline): LGHNA, YSLEER. The CDR3 region is CASSQDPAGGGNEQFF. CDR3 sequence (DNA): TGCGCCAGCAGCCAAGACCCAGCGGGAGGAGGGAATGAGCAGTTCTTC.

This clonotype was counted a few times. The chain is built from TRBV20-1 and TRBJ2-3, with 7 bases matching TRBD2. Germline assignment: CDR1 DFQATT and CDR2 SNEGSKA (reference sequence). This CDR3 has 14 amino acids. V lost 6 bases, J lost 6 bases, and 12 bases stayed unmatched. The CDR3 DNA reads as TGCAGTGCGACCAGCGGGATTAAGACGGATACGCAGTATTTT. Translating gives CSATSGIKTDTQYF.

This chain connects TRBV6-2 or TRBV6-3 to TRBJ1-1; TRBD1 aligns across 10 bases. This CDR3 has 15 residues. Losses at the gene ends were 0 bases for V and 8 bases for J; bases not matched to a gene: 6. Germline V CDR1 and CDR2: MNHEY, SVGEGT. The CDR3 DNA reads TGTGCCAGCAGTTACTCGTGGGACAGGGGACCGGAAGCTTTCTTT. Protein: CASSYSWDRGPEAFF.

The chain employs TRBV6-1 and TRBJ1-1; D may be TRBD1 (6 bases). V was shortened by 3 bases and J by 1 base, with 12 bases between the two germline ends. Germline-derived CDR1 and CDR2 are MNHNS and SASEGT. This CDR3 has 15 amino acids. CDR3 nucleotides: TGTGCCAGCAGTGATAACAGGGCGGCGAACACTGAAGCTTTCTTT. This encodes CASSDNRAANTEAFF.

This clonotype was counted a few times. This chain uses TRBV7-2 with TRBJ1-1, with D maybe TRBD1 (6 bases). Trimming stripped 6 bases from V and 6 bases from J, with 8 bases between. Germline assignment: CDR1 SGHTA and CDR2 FQGNSA. The length of the CDR3 is 11 residues. This CDR3 is CASRRTAEAFF. CDR3 sequence (DNA): TGTGCCAGCAGACGGACAGCTGAAGCTTTCTTT.

This clonotype appeared a few times. The V call is TRBV7-9, the J call TRBJ2-1; D might be TRBD2 (6 bases). V lost 5 bases and J lost 6, with 14 bases in between. The CDR3 is made up of 14 amino acids. Germline V lookup: CDR1 SEHNR, CDR2 FQNEAQ (reference sequence). The CDR3 nucleotides are TGTGCCAGCAGCGGAGGGTGGGAGTTCAATGAGCAGTTCTTC. Its translation: CASSGGWEFNEQFF. Full variable domain (outside the CDR3, taken from reference TRBV7-9 and TRBJ2-1): DTGVSQNPRHKITKRGQNVTFRCDPISEHNRLYWYRQTLGQGPEFLTYFQNEAQLEKSRLLSDRFSAERPKGSFSTLEIQRTEQGDSAMYLCASSGGWEFNEQFFGPGTRLTVL.

The V call is TRBV5-1, the J call TRBJ2-1, with TRBD2 identical over 11 bases. The CDR3 is made up of 15 amino acids. CDR1 SGHRS and CDR2 YFSETQ come from the germline V gene. After removal of 3 bases from V and 9 bases from J, the junction contained 8 bases not matched to a gene. Here the CDR3 DNA reads TGCGCCAGCAGCTCCACTAGCGGGGGTCTTGGTGAGCAGTTCTTC. Translated: CASSSTSGGLGEQFF.

The chain couples TRBV11-2 to TRBJ2-1, with 11 bases matching TRBD2. With 3 bases clipped from V and 5 bases from J, the junction kept 6 bases outside the gene matches. CDR1 and CDR2 (germline): SGHAT, FQNNGV. This CDR3 contains 16 residues. As DNA, the CDR3 is TGTGCCAGCAGCTTGGCTAGCGGGGGGCTCCACAATGAGCAGTTCTTC. Its protein is CASSLASGGLHNEQFF.